This T cell receptor beta chain was sequenced in a study of T cell changes during pregnancy in multiple sclerosis. There are 16 residues in the CDR3. Trimming removed 6 bases from V and 1 base from J; junction bases left unmatched: 4. Germline values: CDR1 SGHTA, CDR2 FQGNSA. Generated by immunoSEQ multiplex PCR, the TCRdb table keeps only in-frame clones and is missing some. Found here are 50,000 or so clones, over 90% of them singletons; the top ten hold 0.25% to 0.3%. The TCR was taken from a female donor with multiple sclerosis, enrolled in a pregnancy study. Sequenced material: CD4+ T cells from peripheral blood mononuclear cells, taken in the second trimester of pregnancy. The chain is built from TRBV7-2 and TRBJ2-2, with 11 bases lining up with TRBD2. The CDR3 bases are TGTGCCAGCAGTTCACTAGCGGGGGTGAACACCGGGGAGCTGTTTTTT. Its protein product is CASSSLAGVNTGELFF.